A single T cell receptor (beta chain) is shown here with its context. This clone occurred a few times. The clone's antigen remains unknown. No base quality values were provided; no much bigger clone lies one nucleotide off. From each donor, a single peripheral blood sample of about 116 mL on average was drawn into heparinised tubes. Using a panel that included CD45RO, CCR7, CD25, CD127, CD95 and CD27, naive, central memory, regulatory and stem cell-like memory CD4+ T cells were sorted on a BD FACSAria II. A purity above 95% was achieved for all sorted populations. Right away, PBMCs were isolated by Lymphoprep density gradient centrifugation and were stained directly, with no culture step. Samples were stained and sorted in pairs, with one healthy donor and one patient per experiment, so that batch effects were minimized. All of the isolated RNA was reverse transcribed with the High Capacity cDNA Reverse Transcription Kit, so expressed TCRB transcripts were sequenced. Naive, central memory and regulatory T cell samples underwent deep immunoSEQ sequencing, averaging roughly 3.4 million total reads per sample. Sorted cells were lysed in RLT buffer and RNA was extracted with DNase-treated RNeasy Micro or Mini kits, depending on cell number. Each cell subset was processed on its own to prevent cross-contamination, while patient and healthy donor samples were processed together. Using the immunoSEQ multiplex PCR, TCRB sequences were amplified from cDNA into 87-bp fragments spanning the CDR3 region. Sequencing of the amplicons was performed on the Illumina HiSeq platform. The original methods were these. PCR bias was computationally corrected using synthetic template baselines, reads within Hamming distance 2 were collapsed, and singletons that could not be merged were discarded. Reads were aligned against IMGT to assign V, D and J genes, CDR3 length and insertions or deletions at six rearrangement sites. Within each subset, clonotype counts were normalized to sorted cell number, after which true diversity and Gini coefficients were computed with the tcR R package. The overlap coefficient, calculated on TCRB nucleotide sequences, was used to measure repertoire sharing. Out-of-frame TCRB sequences from naive cells were analyzed as a proxy for the pre-selection repertoire. TCRdb mirrors the immuneACCESS table, restricted to in-frame sequences. Some clones are absent from its copies; in checked studies, under half trace to an unresolved V gene, and the reason for the others is unknown. V and J calls and clone size follow that table, whereas D and trimming were derived from the DNA. This sample lists about half a million clones; 10% to 12% were detected once. The ten largest account for roughly 0.046% of the sample.

CDR1 is given as SNHLY and CDR2 as FYNNEI, both from the germline V gene. CDR3 length: 16 amino acids, cysteine to phenylalanine. Solely the CDR3 DNA is kept, with 48 bases framed from the first base. V ends up 1 base short and J 7 bases short, with an unmatched junction base count of 7. The data were taken from a study of beta chain features in type 1 diabetes (dated by TCRdb to 2016 to 2019). With regard to the full study: Mean age, gender distribution, total cell number and subset yield were not different between patients and healthy donors. The study compared the TCRB repertoires of sorted circulating CD4+ T cell subsets in recently diagnosed type 1 diabetes patients with those in matched healthy donors. Across all samples, approximately 100 million sorted cells were examined, and cell number per subset correlated strongly with RNA yield. Naive and central memory subsets were obtained from all 30 or so donors, but regulatory and stem cell-like memory subsets were isolated from only 8 patients and roughly 8 healthy donors.

Broad study findings and their caveats: HLA sub-analyses involved small numbers of individuals, so any influence of HLA type on TCRB rearrangement remained unresolved. A moderate but significant shortening of TCRB CDR3 length was observed in type 1 diabetes patients in all four CD4+ subsets. Sequencing cDNA rather than genomic DNA could over-represent highly expressing activated cells, although activation and CD3 levels did not differ between groups. PCR may preferentially amplify shorter templates, but because patient and control samples were amplified and corrected together, any resulting skew would affect both groups equally. Naive, central memory and regulatory TCRB repertoires appeared to be more similar among patients than among healthy donors. Fewer insertions and more nucleotide deletions at VDJ recombination sites were observed in patients with type 1 diabetes, implying thymic rearrangement abnormalities.

Sequenced material: naive CD4+ T cells from blood. What the cell subset or site label conveys for this sample: true naive CD4+ T cells. The clonotype originates from a woman between 18 and 29 years old in good health. The rearrangement combines TRBV2 with TRBJ2-1, with 10 bases matching TRBD2. CDR3 region: CASSEVSSGRRNEQFF. The DNA reads as follows: TGTGCCAGCAGTGAAGTATCTAGCGGGAGACGAAATGAGCAGTTCTTC.